This entry lists 11 T cell receptor beta chains sequenced from one sample in a study of CD8 T cells in Susac syndrome. Random hexamers were used to reverse transcribe the RNA input (roughly 0.5 to 1 ug). TCRdb fed the immunoSEQ multiplex PCR reads into MiXCR, producing one record per CDR3 protein. This table has 120,000 or so distinct CDR3 sequences, approximately 93% appearing once. Sequenced: CD4+ T cells from PBMCs. The receptors stem from a human donor with multiple sclerosis.

The chain carries TRBV5-1 and TRBJ1-2; D is ambiguous. Trimming took off 6 bases at V and 0 bases at J, with 12 bases between the two ends. In germline, CDR1 is SGHRS, CDR2 YFSETQ. The CDR3 extends over 14 amino acids. The CDR3 nucleotides read TGCGCCAGCACCCGGGCCGACGCTAACTATGGCTACACCTTC. Its protein is CASTRADANYGYTF.

The rearrangement joins TRBV20-1 to TRBJ2-1, with D tentatively TRBD2 (6 bases). Per germline, CDR1 DFQATT and CDR2 SNEGSKA (reference sequence). Trimming shortened V by 3 bases and J by 7 bases, and 19 bases separated the two germline ends. The CDR3 has 15 amino acids. CDR3 DNA: TGCAGTGCTAGGCGGGACCGAGAGTCGGGGAATGAGCAGTTCTTC. It translates to CSARRDRESGNEQFF.

The V call is TRBV6-5, the J call TRBJ2-5, with 7 bases aligning to TRBD2. CDR3 length: 11 residues. The trim removed 4 bases at V and 7 bases at J, leaving 0 bases unmatched. The germline V gene encodes CDR1 MNHEY and CDR2 SVGAGI. CDR3 bases: TGTGCCAGCAGTTGGGAGGGGACCCAGTACTTC. Its translation: CASSWEGTQYF.

This chain uses TRBV12-3 or TRBV12-4 with TRBJ2-1, with TRBD2 matching 13 bases. With 6 bases clipped from V and 5 bases from J, the junction kept 4 bases outside the gene matches. The CDR3 loop spans 15 amino acids. The CDR3 loop reads CASRTGTSGDNEQFF. CDR3 nucleotides: TGTGCCAGCAGGACTGGGACTAGCGGGGACAATGAGCAGTTCTTC.

V gene TRBV7-9 combines with J gene TRBJ2-7; weak D call: TRBD2 (5 bases). The V end lost 5 bases, the J end lost 6 bases, and 8 bases lay between the germline ends. The length of the CDR3 is 11 residues. The V gene's germline CDR1 is SEHNR and CDR2 FQNEAQ (reference sequence). The CDR3 spells CASSPGSEQYF. CDR3 bases: TGTGCCAGCAGCCCGGGGAGCGAGCAGTACTTC.

J is TRBJ2-2 and V is TRBV7-6; D is undetermined. Germline V gene lookup returns CDR1 SGHVS and CDR2 FNYEAQ. The CDR3 extends over 16 amino acids. V was pared by 8 bases and J by 4 bases, with 20 bases between. CDR3 sequence (DNA): TGTGCCAGCGAAAAAGGACGCGGCGGTGTCACCGGGGAGCTGTTTTTT. It is translated as CASEKGRGGVTGELFF.

Here the CDR3 DNA reads TGCAGTGCTAACCGGCCAGAGAACACCGGGGAGCTGTTTTTT. The encoded protein is CSANRPENTGELFF. The chain employs TRBV20-1 and TRBJ2-2, with D hard to call. Trimming took 4 bases from V and 1 from J, leaving 10 bases between them. The CDR3 runs 14 residues. Per germline, CDR1 DFQATT and CDR2 SNEGSKA (reference sequence).

This clonotype was detected a few times. The chain links TRBV6-2 or TRBV6-3 to TRBJ1-2; D is unresolved. The V gene lost 4 bases and the J gene lost 0 bases, with 3 bases spanning the gap. CDR3 length: 12 amino acids. In germline, CDR1 is MNHEY, CDR2 SVGEGT. The chain's CDR3 is CASSSTNYGYTF. CDR3 nucleotide sequence: TGTGCCAGCAGTTCCACTAACTATGGCTACACCTTC.

This clonotype was seen only a few times. The junction and the germline gene differ at one end; a read error may be behind it. The chain is built from TRBV6-2 or TRBV6-3 and TRBJ1-6, with unresolved D. Germline CDR1 reads MNHEY; CDR2 reads SVGEGT. The CDR3 runs 13 residues. The CDR3 loop is CASSLIVDPPLHF. As DNA, the CDR3 is TGTGCCAGCAGTCTAATCGTGGATCCACCCCTCCATTTT.

The chain recombines TRBV30 with TRBJ1-1; 8 positions agree with TRBD1. The CDR3 spans 15 residues. CDR1 is GTSNPN and CDR2 is SVGIG in the germline V gene (reference sequence). Trimming removed 0 bases from V and 11 bases from J; junction bases left unmatched: 14. The chain's CDR3 is CAWSVPDRGRTGAFF. CDR3 bases: TGTGCCTGGAGTGTACCTGACAGGGGTAGAACTGGGGCTTTCTTT.

V is TRBV27 and J is TRBJ2-7; TRBD1 agrees at 7 bases. Germline CDR1 reads MNHEY; CDR2 reads SMNVEV (reference sequence). The CDR3 contains 14 residues. V lost 3 bases and J lost 2; bases outside the gene matches: 4. The CDR3 here is CASSLGQRTYEQYF. The CDR3 nucleotides are TGTGCCAGCAGTTTGGGACAGAGAACCTACGAGCAGTACTTC.